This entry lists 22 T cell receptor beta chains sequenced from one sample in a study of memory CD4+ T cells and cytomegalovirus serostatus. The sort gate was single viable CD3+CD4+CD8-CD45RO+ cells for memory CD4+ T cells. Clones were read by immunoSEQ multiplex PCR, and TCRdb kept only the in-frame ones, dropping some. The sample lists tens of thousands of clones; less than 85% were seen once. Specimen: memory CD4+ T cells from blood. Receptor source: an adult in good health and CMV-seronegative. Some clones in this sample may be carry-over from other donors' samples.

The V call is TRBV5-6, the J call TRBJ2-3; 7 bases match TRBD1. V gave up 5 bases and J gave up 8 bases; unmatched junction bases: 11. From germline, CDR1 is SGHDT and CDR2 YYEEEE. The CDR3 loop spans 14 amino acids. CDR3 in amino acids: CASSPGQSFRTQYF. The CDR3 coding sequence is TGTGCCAGCAGTCCGGGACAGAGTTTCCGTACGCAGTATTTT.

This CDR3 is CASSLASYISGNTIYF. Written as DNA, the CDR3 is TGTGCCAGCAGCTTGGCCAGCTATATCTCTGGAAACACCATATATTTT. This chain uses TRBV5-6 with TRBJ1-3; D is unresolved. Germline lookup yields CDR1 SGHDT and CDR2 YYEEEE. V lost 0 bases and J lost 0, with 10 bases in between. The CDR3 extends over 16 amino acids.

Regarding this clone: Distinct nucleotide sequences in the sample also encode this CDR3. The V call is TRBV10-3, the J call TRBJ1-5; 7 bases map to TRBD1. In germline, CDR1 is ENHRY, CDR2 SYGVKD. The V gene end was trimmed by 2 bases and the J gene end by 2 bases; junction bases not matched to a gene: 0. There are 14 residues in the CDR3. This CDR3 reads CAISEGTGNQPQHF. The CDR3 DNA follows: TGTGCCATCAGTGAGGGGACAGGCAATCAGCCCCAGCATTTT.

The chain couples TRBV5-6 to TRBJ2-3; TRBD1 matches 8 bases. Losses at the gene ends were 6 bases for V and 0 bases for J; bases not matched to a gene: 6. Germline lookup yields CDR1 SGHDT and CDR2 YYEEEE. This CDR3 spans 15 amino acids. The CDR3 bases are TGTGCCAGCACCCAAACAGGGGGTAGCACAGATACGCAGTATTTT. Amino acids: CASTQTGGSTDTQYF.

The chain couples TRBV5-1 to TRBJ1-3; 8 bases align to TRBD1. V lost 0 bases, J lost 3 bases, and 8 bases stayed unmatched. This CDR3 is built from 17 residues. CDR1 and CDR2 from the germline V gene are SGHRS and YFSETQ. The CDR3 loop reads CASSLATDRVGGNTIYF. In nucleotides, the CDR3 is TGCGCCAGCAGCTTGGCCACGGACAGGGTAGGTGGAAACACCATATATTTT. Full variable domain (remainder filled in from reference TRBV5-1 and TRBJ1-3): KAGVTQTPRYLIKTRGQQVTLSCSPISGHRSVSWYQQTPGQGLQFLFEYFSETQRNKGNFPGRFSGRQFSNSRSEMNVSTLELGDSALYLCASSLATDRVGGNTIYFGEGSWLTVV.

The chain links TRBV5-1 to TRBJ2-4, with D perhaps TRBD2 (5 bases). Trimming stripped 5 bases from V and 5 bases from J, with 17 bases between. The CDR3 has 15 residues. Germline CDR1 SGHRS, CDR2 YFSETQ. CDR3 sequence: CASSRTGITQNIQYF. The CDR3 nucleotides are TGCGCCAGCAGTCGCACCGGGATCACTCAAAACATTCAGTACTTC. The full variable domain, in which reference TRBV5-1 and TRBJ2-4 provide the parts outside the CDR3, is KAGVTQTPRYLIKTRGQQVTLSCSPISGHRSVSWYQQTPGQGLQFLFEYFSETQRNKGNFPGRFSGRQFSNSRSEMNVSTLELGDSALYLCASSRTGITQNIQYFGAGTRLSVL.

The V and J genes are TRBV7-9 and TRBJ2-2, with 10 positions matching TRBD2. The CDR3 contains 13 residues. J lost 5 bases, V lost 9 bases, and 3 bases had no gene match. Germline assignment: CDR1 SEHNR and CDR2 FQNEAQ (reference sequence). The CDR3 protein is CARSLAGTGELFF. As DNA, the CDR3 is TGTGCCAGATCACTAGCGGGGACCGGGGAGCTGTTTTTT.

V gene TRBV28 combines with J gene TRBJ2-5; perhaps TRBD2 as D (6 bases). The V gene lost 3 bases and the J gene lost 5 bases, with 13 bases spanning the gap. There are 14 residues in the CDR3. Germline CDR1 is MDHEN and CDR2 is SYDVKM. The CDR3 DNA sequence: TGTGCCAGCAGTTTTGGTGGCGGGAAGGAGACCCAGTACTTC. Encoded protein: CASSFGGGKETQYF.

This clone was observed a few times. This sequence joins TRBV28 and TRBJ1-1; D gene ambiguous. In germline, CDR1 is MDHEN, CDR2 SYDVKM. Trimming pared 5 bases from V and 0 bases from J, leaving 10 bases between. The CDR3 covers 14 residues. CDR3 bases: TGTGCCAGCAGTCCGCCGGGGATGAACACTGAAGCTTTCTTT. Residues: CASSPPGMNTEAFF. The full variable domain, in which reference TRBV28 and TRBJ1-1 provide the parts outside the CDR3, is DVKVTQSSRYLVKRTGEKVFLECVQDMDHENMFWYRQDPGLGLRLIYFSYDVKMKEKGDIPEGYSVSREKKERFSLILESASTNQTSMYLCASSPPGMNTEAFFGQGTRLTVV.

CDR3 amino acids: CASSLIPGNEKLFF. As DNA, the CDR3 is TGTGCCAGCAGTTTAATCCCAGGGAATGAAAAACTGTTTTTT. The gene calls are TRBV28 and TRBJ1-4; maybe TRBD1 (5 bases). V shed 2 bases and J shed 5 bases, with 9 bases lying between them. Germline V gene lookup returns CDR1 MDHEN and CDR2 SYDVKM. The CDR3 contains 14 residues.

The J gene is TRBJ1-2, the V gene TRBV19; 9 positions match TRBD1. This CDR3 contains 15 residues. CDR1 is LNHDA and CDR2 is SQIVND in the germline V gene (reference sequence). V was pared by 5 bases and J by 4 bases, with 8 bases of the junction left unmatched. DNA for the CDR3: TGTGCCAGTAGTCTACAGGGGGCGCGGGTCTATGGCTACACCTTC. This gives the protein CASSLQGARVYGYTF.

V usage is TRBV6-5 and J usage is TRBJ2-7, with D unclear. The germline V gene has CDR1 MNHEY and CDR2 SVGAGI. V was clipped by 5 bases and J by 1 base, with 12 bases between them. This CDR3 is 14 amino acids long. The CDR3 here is CASSARRWSYEQYF. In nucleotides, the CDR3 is TGTGCCAGCAGTGCTCGGCGTTGGTCCTACGAGCAGTACTTC.

CDR3 DNA sequence: TGCAGCGTTGCCTCCTTAGCGGGGAATGAGCAGTTCTTC. Translated, it gives CSVASLAGNEQFF. The chain employs TRBV29-1 and TRBJ2-1; TRBD2 matches at 8 bases. The CDR3 contains 13 residues. Germline V lookup: CDR1 SQVTM, CDR2 ANQGSEA. V gave up 4 bases and J gave up 7 bases; unmatched junction bases: 6.

The CDR3 is CASSGGASGSTYEQYF. CDR3 in DNA: TGTGCCAGCAGTGGAGGGGCTAGCGGGAGCACCTACGAGCAGTACTTC. V is TRBV2 and J is TRBJ2-7, with TRBD2 identical over 10 bases. CDR3 length: 16 amino acids. Losses at the gene ends were 4 bases for V and 2 bases for J; bases not matched to a gene: 8. Germline V gene data show CDR1 as SNHLY and CDR2 as FYNNEI.

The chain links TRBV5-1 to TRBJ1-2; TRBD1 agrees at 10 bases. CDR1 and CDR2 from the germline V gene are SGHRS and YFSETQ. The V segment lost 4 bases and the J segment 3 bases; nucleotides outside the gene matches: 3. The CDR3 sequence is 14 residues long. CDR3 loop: CASSRGTGDYGYTF. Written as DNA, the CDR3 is TGCGCCAGCAGCAGAGGGACAGGGGACTATGGCTACACCTTC.

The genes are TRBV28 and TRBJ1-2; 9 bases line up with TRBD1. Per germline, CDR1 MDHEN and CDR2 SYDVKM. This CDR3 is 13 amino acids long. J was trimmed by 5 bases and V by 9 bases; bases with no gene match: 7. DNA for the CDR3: TGTGCCAGTACGACAGGGGGAGGATATGGCTACACCTTC. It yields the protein CASTTGGGYGYTF.

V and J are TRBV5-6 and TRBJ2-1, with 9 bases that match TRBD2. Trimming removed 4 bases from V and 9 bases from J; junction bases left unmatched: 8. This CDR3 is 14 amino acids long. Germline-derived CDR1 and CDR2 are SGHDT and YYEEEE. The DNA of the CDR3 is TGTGCCAGCAGCGGTAGCGGGAGAGCGGGTGAGCAGTTCTTC. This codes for CASSGSGRAGEQFF. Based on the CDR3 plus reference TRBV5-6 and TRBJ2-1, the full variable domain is DAGVTQSPTHLIKTRGQQVTLRCSPKSGHDTVSWYQQALGQGPQFIFQYYEEEERQRGNFPDRFSGHQFPNYSSELNVNALLLGDSALYLCASSGSGRAGEQFFGPGTRLTVL.

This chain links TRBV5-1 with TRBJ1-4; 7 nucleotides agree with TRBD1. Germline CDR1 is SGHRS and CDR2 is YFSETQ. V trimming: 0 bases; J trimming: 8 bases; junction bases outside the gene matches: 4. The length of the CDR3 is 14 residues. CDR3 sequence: CASSLGQGEEKLFF. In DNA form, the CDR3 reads TGCGCCAGCAGCTTGGGACAGGGCGAAGAAAAACTGTTTTTT.

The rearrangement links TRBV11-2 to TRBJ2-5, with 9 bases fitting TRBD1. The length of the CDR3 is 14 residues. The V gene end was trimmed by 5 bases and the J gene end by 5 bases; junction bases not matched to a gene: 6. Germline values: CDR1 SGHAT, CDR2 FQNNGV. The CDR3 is CASSPTTGGETQYF. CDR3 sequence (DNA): TGTGCCAGCAGCCCTACGACAGGGGGGGAGACCCAGTACTTC.

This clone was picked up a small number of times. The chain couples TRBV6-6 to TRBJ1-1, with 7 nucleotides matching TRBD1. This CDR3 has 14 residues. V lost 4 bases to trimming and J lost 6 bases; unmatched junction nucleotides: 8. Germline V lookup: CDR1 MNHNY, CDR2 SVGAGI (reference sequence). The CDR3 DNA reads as TGTGCCAGCAGTTCTAGACAGGGTATCGCTGAAGCTTTCTTT. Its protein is CASSSRQGIAEAFF.

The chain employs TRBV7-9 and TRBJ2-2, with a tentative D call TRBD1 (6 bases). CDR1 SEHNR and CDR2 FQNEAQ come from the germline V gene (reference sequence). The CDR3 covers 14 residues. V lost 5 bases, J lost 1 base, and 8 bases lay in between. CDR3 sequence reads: CASSQDRNTGELFF. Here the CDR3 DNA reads TGTGCCAGCAGCCAGGACAGGAACACCGGGGAGCTGTTTTTT.

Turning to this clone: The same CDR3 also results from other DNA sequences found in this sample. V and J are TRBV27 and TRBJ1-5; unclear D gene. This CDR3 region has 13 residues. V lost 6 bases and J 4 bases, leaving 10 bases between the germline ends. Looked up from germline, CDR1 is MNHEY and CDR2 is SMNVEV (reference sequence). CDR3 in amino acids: CASSLRRNQPQHF. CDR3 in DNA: TGTGCCAGCAGCCTTAGGAGGAATCAGCCCCAGCATTTT.